What follows is one TCR beta chain and its context. This specimen comes from a study of T-cell reconstitution after alpha-beta-depleted transplantation in children. The CDR3 has 15 amino acids. Germline V lookup: CDR1 MNHNS, CDR2 SASEGT. V was trimmed by 2 bases and J by 4 bases, leaving 14 bases between them. Preparation of the TCRbeta library used unique molecular identifiers. TCRdb used MiXCR to reprocess the PCR reads, holding one entry per CDR3 protein. The repertoire has fewer than 550,000 distinct CDR3 sequences, under 13% of them found once; the top ten carry approximately 5%. Sequencing used PBMCs from the stem cell graft donor, obtained from the stem cell graft. The receptor's source is a human donor who donated a stem cell graft to a child with acute myeloid leukemia. The V and J genes are TRBV6-1 and TRBJ2-5; maybe TRBD1 (5 bases). The CDR3 nucleotides are TGTGCCAGCAGTGAATCGGCAGGAAGGGGAGAGACCCAGTACTTC. Translation: CASSESAGRGETQYF.